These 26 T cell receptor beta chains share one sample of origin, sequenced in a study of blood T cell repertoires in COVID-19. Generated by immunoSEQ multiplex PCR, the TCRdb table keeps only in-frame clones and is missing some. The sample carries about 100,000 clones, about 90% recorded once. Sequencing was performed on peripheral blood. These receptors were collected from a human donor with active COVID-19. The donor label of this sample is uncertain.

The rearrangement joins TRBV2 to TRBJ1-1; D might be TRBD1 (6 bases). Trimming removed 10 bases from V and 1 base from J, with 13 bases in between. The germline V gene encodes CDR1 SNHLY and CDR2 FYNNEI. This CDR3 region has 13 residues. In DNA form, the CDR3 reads TGTGCCACCCAGGGGTCCACGAACACTGAAGCTTTCTTT. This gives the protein CATQGSTNTEAFF.

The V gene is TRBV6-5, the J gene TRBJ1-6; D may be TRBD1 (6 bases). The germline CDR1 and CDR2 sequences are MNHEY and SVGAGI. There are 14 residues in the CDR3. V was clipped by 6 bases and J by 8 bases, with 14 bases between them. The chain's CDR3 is CASSRQVRDSPLHF. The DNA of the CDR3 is TGTGCCAGCAGCCGACAGGTCCGGGATTCACCCCTCCACTTT.

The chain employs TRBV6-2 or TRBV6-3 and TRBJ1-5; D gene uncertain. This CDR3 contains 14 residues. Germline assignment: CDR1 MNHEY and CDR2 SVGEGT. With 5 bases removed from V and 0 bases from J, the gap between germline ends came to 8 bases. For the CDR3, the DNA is TGTGCCAGCAGTGATACACGTAGCAATCAGCCCCAGCATTTT. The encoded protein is CASSDTRSNQPQHF.

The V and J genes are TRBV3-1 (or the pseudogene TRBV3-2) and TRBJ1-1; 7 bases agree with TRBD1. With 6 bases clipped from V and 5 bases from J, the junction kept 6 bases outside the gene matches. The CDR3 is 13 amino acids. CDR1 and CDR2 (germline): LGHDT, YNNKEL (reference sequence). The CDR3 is CASREQGMTEAFF. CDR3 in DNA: TGTGCCAGCAGAGAACAGGGGATGACTGAAGCTTTCTTT.

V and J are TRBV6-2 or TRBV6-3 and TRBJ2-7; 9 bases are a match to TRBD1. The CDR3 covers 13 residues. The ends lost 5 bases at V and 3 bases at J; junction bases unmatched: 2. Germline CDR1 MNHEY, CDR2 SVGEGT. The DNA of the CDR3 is TGTGCCAGCAGTCCGACAGGGGGCTACGAGCAGTACTTC. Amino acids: CASSPTGGYEQYF.

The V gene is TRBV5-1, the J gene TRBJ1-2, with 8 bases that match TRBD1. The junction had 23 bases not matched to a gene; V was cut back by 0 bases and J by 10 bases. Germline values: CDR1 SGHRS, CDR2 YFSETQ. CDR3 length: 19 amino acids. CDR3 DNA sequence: TGCGCCAGCAGCTTGGAATCCGGGTCAGGGGGCCGGGTCAGTAGGGACTACACCTTC. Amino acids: CASSLESGSGGRVSRDYTF.

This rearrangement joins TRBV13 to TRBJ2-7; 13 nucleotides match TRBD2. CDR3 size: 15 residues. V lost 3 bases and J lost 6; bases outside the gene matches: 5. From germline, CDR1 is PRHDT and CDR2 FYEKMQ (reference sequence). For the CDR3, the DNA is TGTGCCAGCAGCTTCGGGACTAGCGGGGTAGTCGAGCAGTACTTC. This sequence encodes CASSFGTSGVVEQYF. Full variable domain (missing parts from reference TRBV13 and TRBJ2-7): AAGVIQSPRHLIKEKRETATLKCYPIPRHDTVYWYQQGPGQDPQFLISFYEKMQSDKGSIPDRFSAQQFSDYHSELNMSSLELGDSALYFCASSFGTSGVVEQYFGPGTRLTVT.

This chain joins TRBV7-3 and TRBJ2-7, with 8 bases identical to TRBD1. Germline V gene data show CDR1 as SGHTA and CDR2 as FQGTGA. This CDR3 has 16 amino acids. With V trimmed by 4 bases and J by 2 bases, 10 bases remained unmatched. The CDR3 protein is CASSSMDRVVPYEQYF. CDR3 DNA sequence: TGTGCCAGCAGCTCCATGGACAGGGTCGTTCCCTACGAGCAGTACTTC.

CDR3 protein: CASSPAGGYNEQFF. The CDR3 DNA reads as TGTGCCAGCAGCCCCGCGGGGGGATACAATGAGCAGTTCTTC. V usage is TRBV9 and J usage is TRBJ2-1, with 8 bases matching TRBD2. CDR1 is SGDLS, CDR2 YYNGEE, per germline. Germline trimming cut 4 bases from V and 4 bases from J; bases unmatched to any gene: 4. The CDR3 contains 14 residues.

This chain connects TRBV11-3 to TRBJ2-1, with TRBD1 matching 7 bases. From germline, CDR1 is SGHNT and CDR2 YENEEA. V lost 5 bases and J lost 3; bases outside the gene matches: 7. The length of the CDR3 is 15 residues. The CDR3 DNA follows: TGTGCCAGCAGCCGAGGGACAGCCAACTACAATGAGCAGTTCTTC. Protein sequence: CASSRGTANYNEQFF.

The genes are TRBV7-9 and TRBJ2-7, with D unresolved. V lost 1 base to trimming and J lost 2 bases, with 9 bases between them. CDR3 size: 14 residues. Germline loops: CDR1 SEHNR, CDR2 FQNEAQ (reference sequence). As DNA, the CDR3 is TGTGCCAGCAGCTTAGTAGGAGTTACCTACGAGCAGTACTTC. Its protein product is CASSLVGVTYEQYF.

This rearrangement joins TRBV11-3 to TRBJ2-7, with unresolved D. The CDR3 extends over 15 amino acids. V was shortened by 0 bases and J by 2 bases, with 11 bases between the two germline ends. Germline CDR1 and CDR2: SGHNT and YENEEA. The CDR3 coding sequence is TGTGCCAGCAGCTTAGACAGTGGGCAGCCCTACGAGCAGTACTTC. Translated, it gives CASSLDSGQPYEQYF.

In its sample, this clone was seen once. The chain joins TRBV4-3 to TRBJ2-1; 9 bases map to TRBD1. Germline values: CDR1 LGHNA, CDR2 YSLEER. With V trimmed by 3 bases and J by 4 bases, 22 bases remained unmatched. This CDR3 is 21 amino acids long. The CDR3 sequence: CASSHPIDRGSHLGEYNEQFF. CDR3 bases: TGCGCCAGCAGCCATCCAATTGACAGGGGGTCCCATTTGGGTGAATACAATGAGCAGTTCTTC.

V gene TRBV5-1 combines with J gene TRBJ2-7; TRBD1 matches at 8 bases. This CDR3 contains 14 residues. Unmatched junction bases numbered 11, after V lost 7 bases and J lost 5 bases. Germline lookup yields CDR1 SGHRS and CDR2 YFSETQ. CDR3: CASSLDRVDDEQYF. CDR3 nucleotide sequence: TGCGCCAGCTCCCTGGACAGGGTGGACGACGAGCAGTACTTC.

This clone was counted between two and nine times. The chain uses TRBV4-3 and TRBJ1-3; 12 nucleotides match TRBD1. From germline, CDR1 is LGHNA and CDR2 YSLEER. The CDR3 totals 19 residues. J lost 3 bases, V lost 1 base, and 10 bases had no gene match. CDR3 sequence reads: CASSQVLPGQGARGNTIYF. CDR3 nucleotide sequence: TGCGCCAGCAGCCAAGTACTTCCGGGACAGGGGGCTCGTGGAAACACCATATATTTT.

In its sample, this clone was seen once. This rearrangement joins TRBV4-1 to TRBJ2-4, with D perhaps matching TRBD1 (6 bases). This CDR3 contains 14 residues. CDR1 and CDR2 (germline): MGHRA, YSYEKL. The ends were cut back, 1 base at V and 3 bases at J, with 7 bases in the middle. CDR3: CASSQVDSKNIQYF. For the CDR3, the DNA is TGCGCCAGCAGCCAAGTGGACAGCAAAAACATTCAGTACTTC.

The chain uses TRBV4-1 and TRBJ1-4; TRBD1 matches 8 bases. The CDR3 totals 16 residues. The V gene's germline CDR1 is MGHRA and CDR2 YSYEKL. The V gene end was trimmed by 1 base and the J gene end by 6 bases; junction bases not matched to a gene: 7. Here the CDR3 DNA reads TGCGCCAGCAGCCAAGCCTCAGGGGGCGCAGATGAAAAACTGTTTTTT. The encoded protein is CASSQASGGADEKLFF.

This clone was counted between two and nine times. The CDR3 spells CASSEGQGLLSYQPQHF. The CDR3 DNA reads TGTGCCAGCAGCGAGGGACAGGGTCTTCTATCGTATCAGCCCCAGCATTTT. This chain connects TRBV7-2 to TRBJ1-5; 9 bases are a match to TRBD1. Per germline, CDR1 SGHTA and CDR2 FQGNSA. The CDR3 runs 17 residues. V trimming: 5 bases; J trimming: 5 bases; junction bases outside the gene matches: 13.

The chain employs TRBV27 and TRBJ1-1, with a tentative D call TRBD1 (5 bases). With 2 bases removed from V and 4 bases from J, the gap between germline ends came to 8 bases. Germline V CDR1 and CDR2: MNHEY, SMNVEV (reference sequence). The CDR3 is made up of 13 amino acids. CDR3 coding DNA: TGTGCCAGCAGTTTAAGGGGCATCACTGAAGCTTTCTTT. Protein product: CASSLRGITEAFF.

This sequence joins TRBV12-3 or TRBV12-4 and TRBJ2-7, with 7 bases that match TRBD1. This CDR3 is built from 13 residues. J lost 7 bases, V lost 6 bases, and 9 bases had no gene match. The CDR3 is CASRPTGAAEQYF. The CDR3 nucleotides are TGTGCCAGCAGACCCACAGGGGCGGCGGAGCAGTACTTC.

DNA for the CDR3: TGTGCCAGCAGCTCGGGACAGGGGACGAGCGAGACCCAGCATTTT. Protein sequence: CASSSGQGTSETQHF. This sequence joins TRBV11-2 and TRBJ1-5; 10 bases line up with TRBD1. Germline V CDR1 and CDR2: SGHAT, FQNNGV. The CDR3 is made up of 15 amino acids. V dropped 4 bases and J dropped 11; count of bases not matched to a gene: 11.

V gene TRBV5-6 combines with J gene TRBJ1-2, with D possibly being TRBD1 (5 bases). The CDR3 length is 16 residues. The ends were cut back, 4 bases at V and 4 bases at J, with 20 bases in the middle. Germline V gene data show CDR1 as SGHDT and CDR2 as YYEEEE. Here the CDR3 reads CASSRYSGSGGYGYTF. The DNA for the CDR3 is TGTGCCAGCAGCCGATATTCGGGCTCCGGGGGCTATGGCTACACCTTC.

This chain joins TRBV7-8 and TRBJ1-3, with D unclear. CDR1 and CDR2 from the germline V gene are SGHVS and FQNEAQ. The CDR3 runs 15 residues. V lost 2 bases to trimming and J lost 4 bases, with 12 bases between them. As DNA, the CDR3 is TGTGCCAGCAGCTTAAGAATAACCAGGGGAAACACCATATATTTT. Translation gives CASSLRITRGNTIYF.

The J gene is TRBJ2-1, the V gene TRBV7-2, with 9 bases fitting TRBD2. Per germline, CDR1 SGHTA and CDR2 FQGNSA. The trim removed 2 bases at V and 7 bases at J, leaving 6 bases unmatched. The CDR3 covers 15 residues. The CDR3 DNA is TGTGCCAGCAGCTTAAGCTATGCGGGGGGGAATGAGCAGTTCTTC. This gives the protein CASSLSYAGGNEQFF.

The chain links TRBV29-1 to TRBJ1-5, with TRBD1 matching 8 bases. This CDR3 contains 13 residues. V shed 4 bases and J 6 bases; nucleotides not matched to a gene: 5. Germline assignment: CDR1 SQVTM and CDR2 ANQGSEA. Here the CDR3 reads CSVGQGAGQPQHF. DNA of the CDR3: TGCAGCGTTGGTCAGGGGGCAGGTCAGCCCCAGCATTTT.

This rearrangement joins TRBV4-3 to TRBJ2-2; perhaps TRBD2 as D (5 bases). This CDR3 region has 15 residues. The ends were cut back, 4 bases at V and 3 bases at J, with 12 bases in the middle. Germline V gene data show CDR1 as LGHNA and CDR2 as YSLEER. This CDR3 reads CASSLRERDTGELFF. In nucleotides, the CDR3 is TGCGCCAGCAGCCTGAGGGAAAGGGACACCGGGGAGCTGTTTTTT.